Here is one T cell receptor beta chain with its context. TCRdb's copy holds only in-frame clones and misses some; the assay was immunoSEQ multiplex PCR. The table shows a few hundred thousand clones, with less than 90% occurring only once. This record belongs to a study of blood T cell repertoires in COVID-19. Study as a whole: Both acute and convalescent COVID-19 samples were obtained from the United States, Italy and Spain.

This CDR3 comprises 15 residues. Germline CDR1 reads SGHRS; CDR2 reads YFSETQ. With V trimmed by 0 bases and J by 1 base, 3 bases remained unmatched. The sequence came from a man in his fifties or sixties with acute or convalescent COVID-19. The chain recombines TRBV5-1 with TRBJ2-5, with 7 bases matching TRBD1. Sequenced: peripheral blood. The CDR3 DNA reads TGCGCCAGCAGCTTGGCGACAGGGCCCCAAGAGACCCAGTACTTC. Its translation is CASSLATGPQETQYF.